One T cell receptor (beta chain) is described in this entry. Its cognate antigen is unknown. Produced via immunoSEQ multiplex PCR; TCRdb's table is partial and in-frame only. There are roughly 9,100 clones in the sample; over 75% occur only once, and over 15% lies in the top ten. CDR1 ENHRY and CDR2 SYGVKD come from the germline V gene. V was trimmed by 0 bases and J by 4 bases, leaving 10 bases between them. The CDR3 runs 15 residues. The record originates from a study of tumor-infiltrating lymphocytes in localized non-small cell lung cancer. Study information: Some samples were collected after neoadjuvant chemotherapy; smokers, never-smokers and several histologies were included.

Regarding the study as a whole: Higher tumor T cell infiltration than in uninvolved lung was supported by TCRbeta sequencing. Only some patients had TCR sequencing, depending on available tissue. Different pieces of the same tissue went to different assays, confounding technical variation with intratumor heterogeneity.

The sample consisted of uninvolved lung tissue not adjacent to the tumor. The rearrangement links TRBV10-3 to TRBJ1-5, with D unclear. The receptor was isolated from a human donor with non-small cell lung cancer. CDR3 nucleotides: TGTGCCATCAGTGAGTCGCCAGTTAATAATCAGCCCCAGCATTTT. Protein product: CAISESPVNNQPQHF.